This TCR beta chain appears in the sequencing data of a study of T cells in Graves' hyperthyroidism and ophthalmopathy. This clonotype was recorded many times. Germline CDR1 reads SNHLY; CDR2 reads FYNNEI. Trimming shortened V by 5 bases and J by 6 bases, and 15 bases separated the two germline ends. This CDR3 contains 14 residues. Amplified regions were TCR beta CDR3 sequences from RNA transcripts. HTBI primers were used for first-round RT-PCR of the TCR CDR3. TCRdb re-derived calls from the multiplex PCR reads in MiXCR, one entry per CDR3 protein. The repertoire holds around 300,000 distinct CDR3 sequences, with roughly an eighth as singletons.

Sequencing was done on a sample of blood. The TCR sequence derives from a woman aged 40 to 55 with Graves' hyperthyroidism. The chain links TRBV2 to TRBJ2-3, with D perhaps matching TRBD2 (6 bases). CDR3 DNA sequence: TGTGCCAGCAGTCCCTCAGCGGGCCCGGATACGCAGTATTTT. The encoded protein is CASSPSAGPDTQYF.